The rows below give T cell receptor beta chains drawn from one sample of a study of shared clonotypes between healthy human individuals. Produced via immunoSEQ multiplex PCR; TCRdb's table is partial and in-frame only. The table has about 2 million clones, about 95% seen once; the top ten hold 0.9% to 1.5%. The source material was naive CD8+ T cells sorted from blood. All receptors derive from a man aged 18 to 30 in good health. The CDR3 runs from the conserved cysteine through the conserved F or W. The D gene is left open where the match is weak. Clone size is given for some rows only: seen once, a few or many times, or a class if the clone is expanded.

.	.	TRBV4-2	TRBJ1-3	CASSQDNGGSGNTIYF	TGTGCCAGCAGCCAAGATAATGGAGGCTCTGGAAACACCATATATTTT
.	few	TRBV27	TRBJ1-1	CASSLSEDTEAFF	TGTGCCAGCAGTTTAAGTGAGGACACTGAAGCTTTCTTT
TRBD1	.	TRBV7-9	TRBJ2-7	CASSPQTGHYEQYF	TGTGCCAGCAGCCCCCAGACAGGGCACTACGAGCAGTACTTC
.	.	TRBV5-6	TRBJ1-1	CASSLAATEAFF	TGTGCCAGCAGCTTGGCGGCAACTGAAGCTTTCTTT
TRBD1	.	TRBV6-5	TRBJ1-2	CASSYSQGANYGYTF	TGTGCCAGCAGTTACTCCCAGGGGGCTAACTATGGCTACACCTTC
.	.	TRBV19	TRBJ2-2	CASNDRNTGELFF	TGTGCCAGTAACGACAGAAACACCGGGGAGCTGTTTTTT
.	.	TRBV27	TRBJ1-1	CASSMGTEAFF	TGTGCCAGCAGTATGGGGACTGAAGCTTTCTTT
.	.	TRBV19	TRBJ1-1	CASKGGNTEAFF	TGTGCCAGTAAAGGCGGGAACACTGAAGCTTTCTTT
TRBD1	.	TRBV10-3	TRBJ1-1	CAISELWTGGITEAFF	TGTGCCATCAGTGAGTTATGGACAGGGGGTATTACTGAAGCTTTCTTT
TRBD2	.	TRBV4-1	TRBJ2-7	CASSARSVGLASYEQYF	TGCGCCAGCAGCGCACGAAGCGTGGGACTAGCGTCCTACGAGCAGTACTTC
TRBD2	.	TRBV5-1	TRBJ2-7	CASSLALGLARPEQYF	TGCGCCAGCAGCTTGGCCCTGGGACTAGCAAGACCCGAGCAGTACTTC
.	once	TRBV5-6	TRBJ2-5	CASSALWTAQETQYF	TGTGCCAGCAGTGCCTTGTGGACAGCTCAAGAGACCCAGTACTTC
.	.	TRBV7-9	TRBJ2-7	CASSLVGVYEQYF	TGTGCCAGCAGCTTGGTCGGGGTCTACGAGCAGTACTTC
.	once	TRBV23-1	TRBJ2-5	CANPQGLVDGVQETQYF	TGCGCCAACCCCCAGGGCTTGGTAGACGGTGTCCAAGAGACCCAGTACTTC
.	.	TRBV21-1	TRBJ1-4	CASRVTVRRERATNEKLFF	TGTGCCAGCAGGGTCACAGTAAGGCGTGAGCGTGCAACTAATGAAAAACTGTTTTTT
TRBD2	.	TRBV29-1	TRBJ2-1	CSVQTSGSSYNEQFF	TGCAGCGTTCAGACTAGCGGGAGTTCCTACAATGAGCAGTTCTTC
TRBD1	.	TRBV25-1	TRBJ1-4	CASSTRQGGNEKLFF	TGTGCCAGCAGTACCCGACAGGGTGGGAATGAAAAACTGTTTTTT
.	.	TRBV7-9	TRBJ2-7	CASTLRGGEQYF	TGTGCCAGCACCCTTAGAGGTGGCGAGCAGTACTTC
.	.	TRBV27	TRBJ1-1	CASSTGQNTEAFF	TGTGCCAGCAGTACTGGACAGAACACTGAAGCTTTCTTT
.	.	TRBV27	TRBJ2-4	CASSSRDSVIQYF	TGTGCCAGCAGTTCACGGGACTCGGTCATTCAGTACTTC
.	.	TRBV7-6	TRBJ1-1	CASSLGQMNTEAFF	TGTGCCAGCAGCTTAGGACAAATGAACACTGAAGCTTTCTTT
.	.	TRBV7-8	TRBJ2-2	CASSLDYTGELFF	TGTGCCAGCAGCTTGGACTACACCGGGGAGCTGTTTTTT
.	.	TRBV2	TRBJ1-2	CASSDLGLYYGYTF	TGTGCCAGCAGTGACTTAGGTTTATATTATGGCTACACCTTC
.	few	TRBV5-1	TRBJ1-2	CASSPYGFYGYTF	TGCGCCAGCAGCCCGTATGGGTTCTATGGCTACACCTTC
.	.	TRBV2	TRBJ2-3	CASSTGPGRSDTQYF	TGTGCCAGCAGCACCGGCCCGGGTAGGTCGGATACGCAGTATTTT
.	.	TRBV6-6	TRBJ1-5	CASSYEGTHQPQHF	TGTGCCAGCAGTTACGAGGGGACCCATCAGCCCCAGCATTTT
TRBD2	once	TRBV27	TRBJ2-1	CASSPWGGRAGPNEQFF	TGTGCCAGCAGTCCCTGGGGCGGGAGGGCCGGTCCCAATGAGCAGTTCTTC
TRBD1	.	TRBV29-1	TRBJ2-7	CSVDGTGGSEQYF	TGCAGCGTTGATGGGACAGGGGGCTCCGAGCAGTACTTC
.	.	TRBV7-2	TRBJ2-7	CASSLNPSNYEQYF	TGTGCCAGCAGCTTAAATCCCTCTAACTACGAGCAGTACTTC
TRBD1	.	TRBV28	TRBJ1-1	CATSQGDTEAFF	TGTGCCACGTCACAGGGGGACACTGAAGCTTTCTTT
.	.	TRBV4-1	TRBJ1-1	CASSQEWGSMNTEAFF	TGCGCCAGCAGCCAAGAATGGGGAAGCATGAACACTGAAGCTTTCTTT
TRBD1	.	TRBV6-4	TRBJ2-5	CASSPPQGARETQYF	TGTGCCAGCAGTCCCCCGCAGGGGGCGAGAGAGACCCAGTACTTC
.	once	TRBV10-3	TRBJ2-3	CAIGPSTDTQYF	TGTGCCATCGGACCGAGCACAGATACGCAGTATTTT
.	.	TRBV7-9	TRBJ1-5	CASSLDTYSNQPQHF	TGTGCCAGCAGCTTAGATACTTATAGCAATCAGCCCCAGCATTTT
.	.	TRBV6-5	TRBJ2-3	CASSYSRDPSTDTQYF	TGTGCCAGCAGTTACTCGAGGGATCCTAGCACAGATACGCAGTATTTT
.	.	TRBV5-4	TRBJ1-4	CASSDFATNEKLFF	TGTGCCAGCAGCGATTTCGCAACTAATGAAAAACTGTTTTTT
TRBD2	.	TRBV5-1	TRBJ2-3	CASSWTSGPSTDTQYF	TGCGCCAGCAGCTGGACTAGCGGGCCTAGCACAGATACGCAGTATTTT
.	.	TRBV5-1	TRBJ2-1	CASSSFEGSYNEQFF	TGCGCCAGCAGCTCCTTCGAGGGCTCCTACAATGAGCAGTTCTTC
TRBD2	.	TRBV5-6	TRBJ2-3	CASSLGERDGTDTQYF	TGTGCCAGCAGCTTGGGGGAGCGGGATGGAACAGATACGCAGTATTTT
.	.	TRBV9	TRBJ2-1	CASSVGGGSYEQFF	TGTGCCAGCAGCGTAGGCGGGGGCTCTTATGAGCAGTTCTTC
TRBD2	.	TRBV27	TRBJ2-3	CATYTAGTNNTDTQYF	TGTGCCACCTACACTGCCGGGACTAATAACACAGATACGCAGTATTTT
.	once	TRBV4-1	TRBJ2-7	CASSQKDSAYEQYF	TGCGCCAGCAGCCAAAAGGACAGCGCCTACGAGCAGTACTTC
.	once	TRBV7-8	TRBJ2-1	CASSTPGTAYNEQFF	TGTGCCAGCAGCACCCCCGGGACGGCCTACAATGAGCAGTTCTTC
TRBD1	.	TRBV10-1	TRBJ2-2	CASSHDRAGELFF	TGCGCCAGCAGTCACGACAGGGCCGGGGAGCTGTTTTTT
.	.	TRBV19	TRBJ2-2	CASTQEGLSVGELFF	TGTGCCAGTACCCAAGAGGGACTTTCAGTCGGGGAGCTGTTTTTT